The clone carrying this T cell receptor beta chain was picked up one time. These data are taken from a study of T cell responses to AZD1222 COVID-19 vaccine. Germline V gene lookup returns CDR1 PRHDT and CDR2 FYEKMQ (reference sequence). Trimming removed 2 bases from V and 8 bases from J, with 6 bases in between. The CDR3 loop spans 11 amino acids. Sequencing was performed with immunoSEQ multiplex PCR; in TCRdb, only in-frame clones are kept and a portion is missing. The sample has roughly 200,000 clones; about 93% are singletons. The origin of this receptor is an adult in good health. Material: peripheral blood, obtained on day 0 of MenACWY control vaccination. This chain joins TRBV13 and TRBJ1-2; no clear D gene. CDR3 amino acids: CASSLNRGYTF. The CDR3, as DNA: TGTGCCAGCAGCTTAAATCGGGGCTACACCTTC.